The 5 T cell receptor beta chains given below trace back to one sample, sequenced in a study of Graves' ophthalmopathy and Graves' hyperthyroidism listed by TCRdb under 2018. TCRdb lists the instrument as Illumina HiSeq 2000. For repertoire sequencing, TCR beta CDR3 regions were amplified from RNA transcripts. The first round was an RT-PCR using HTBI primers with the Qiagen OneStep RT-PCR kit, and this first round was followed by a second-round multiplex PCR, then size selection and purification. Clones were called with MiXCR by TCRdb after fastp trimmed the public reads at Q25, and only in-frame beta chains were retained. Rows matching on CDR3 protein sequence are summarized as one entry with the most common DNA and genes. In all, the sample holds 300,000 to 400,000 distinct CDR3 sequences, and roughly a sixth of those were seen once. Around 12% of the sample lies in the top ten. The sequenced material came from peripheral blood. The receptors were gathered from an adult man with Graves' ophthalmopathy.

This clonotype came up many times. The V gene is TRBV2, the J gene TRBJ2-5, with D possibly being TRBD1 (6 bases). Germline V gene lookup returns CDR1 SNHLY and CDR2 FYNNEI. CDR3 size: 16 residues. Trimming shortened V by 6 bases and J by 2 bases, and 19 bases separated the two germline ends. DNA for the CDR3: TGTGCCAGCAGAGAGAACCCGGACAGACCTCAAGAGACCCAGTACTTC. This sequence encodes CASRENPDRPQETQYF.

In this sample, this clonotype turned up once. This may stem from a read error, because a much larger clone lies one nucleotide away. The chain recombines TRBV6-1 with TRBJ2-7; TRBD2 might be the D (5 bases). The CDR3 consists of 13 residues. The germline gives CDR1 MNHNS, CDR2 SASEGT. The CDR3 protein is CASSESPRWERYF. The CDR3 region has the DNA TGTGCCAGCAGTGAATCCCCCCGTTGGGAGCGGTACTTC.

This clonotype was counted many times. The gene calls are TRBV11-2 and TRBJ2-7; the match to TRBD1 covers 8 bases. The V and J ends lost 1 base and 0 bases, in that order; junction bases with no gene match: 2. This CDR3 is built from 15 residues. Per germline, CDR1 SGHAT and CDR2 FQNNGV. The CDR3 coding sequence is TGTGCCAGCAGCTTAGTGGACAGGGACTCCTACGAGCAGTACTTC. Translation: CASSLVDRDSYEQYF.

Many counts were recorded for this clonotype. The rearrangement links TRBV6-2 or TRBV6-3 to TRBJ2-7, with D possibly being TRBD2 (5 bases). The V gene's germline CDR1 is MNHEY and CDR2 SVGEGT. Trimming stripped 2 bases from V and 12 bases from J, with 11 bases between. This CDR3 region has 11 residues. The DNA of the CDR3 is TGTGCCAGCAGTTACCCCGGGAAGCCGTACTTC. This codes for CASSYPGKPYF.

The table lists this clonotype with many counts. The chain couples TRBV20-1 to TRBJ1-2, with TRBD1 as a possible D gene (5 bases). Trimming cost V 6 bases and J 4 bases, with 27 bases left between them. The CDR3 spans 17 residues. Looked up from germline, CDR1 is DFQATT and CDR2 is SNEGSKA (reference sequence). CDR3 sequence (DNA): TGCAGTGCACCTCCTGACAGACTCTATGACGGCCCCTATGGCTACACCTTC. The encoded protein is CSAPPDRLYDGPYGYTF.